These 3 T cell receptor beta chains share one sample of origin, sequenced in a study of cytomegalovirus exposure and HLA in healthy donors. TCRdb keeps only in-frame clones here, not all; method: immunoSEQ multiplex PCR. There are around 60,000 clones in the sample; 90% to 96% occur only once, and more than 0.95% lies in the top ten. Sequencing used PBMCs. These receptors came from a woman aged 18-35 years in good health and CMV-seronegative.

The V call is TRBV4-1, the J call TRBJ1-1, with D possibly TRBD1 on 5 matching bases. Germline CDR1 MGHRA, CDR2 YSYEKL. Trimming cost V 6 bases and J 0 bases, with 11 bases left between them. This CDR3 is built from 14 residues. The CDR3 nucleotides read TGCGCCAGCAGGGCAGGGCCGATGAACACTGAAGCTTTCTTT. It yields the protein CASRAGPMNTEAFF.

J is TRBJ1-1 and V is TRBV10-3; D remains unclear. The CDR3 sequence is 13 residues long. The V gene's germline CDR1 is ENHRY and CDR2 SYGVKD. V was cut by 3 bases and J by 1 base, with 6 bases left in between. CDR3 sequence (DNA): TGTGCCATCAGTGAAACGCGGAACACTGAAGCTTTCTTT. Amino acid sequence: CAISETRNTEAFF.

The chain joins TRBV25-1 to TRBJ2-7, with TRBD2 matching 10 bases. The CDR3 is 15 residues long. Germline assignment: CDR1 MGHDK and CDR2 SYGVNS. Trimming removed 3 bases from V and 4 bases from J; junction bases left unmatched: 6. DNA for the CDR3: TGTGCCAGCAGTGAGTGGACGGGACTAGCGTACGAGCAGTACTTC. Translated, it gives CASSEWTGLAYEQYF.